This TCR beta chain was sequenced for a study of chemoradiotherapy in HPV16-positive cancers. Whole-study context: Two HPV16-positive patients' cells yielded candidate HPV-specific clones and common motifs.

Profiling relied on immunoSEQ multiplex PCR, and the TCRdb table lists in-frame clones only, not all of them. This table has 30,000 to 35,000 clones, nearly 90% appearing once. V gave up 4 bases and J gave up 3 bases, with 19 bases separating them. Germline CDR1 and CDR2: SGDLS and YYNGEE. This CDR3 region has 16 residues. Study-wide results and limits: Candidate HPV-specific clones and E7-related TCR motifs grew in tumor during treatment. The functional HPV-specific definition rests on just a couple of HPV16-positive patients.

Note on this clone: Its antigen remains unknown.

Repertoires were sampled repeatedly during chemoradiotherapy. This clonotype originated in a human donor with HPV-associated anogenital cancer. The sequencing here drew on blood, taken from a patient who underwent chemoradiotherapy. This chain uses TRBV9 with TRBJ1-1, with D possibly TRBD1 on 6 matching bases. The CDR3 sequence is CASSPRGGDADTEAFF. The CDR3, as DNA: TGTGCCAGCAGCCCCCGAGGGGGGGATGCGGACACTGAAGCTTTCTTT.